One and the same sample provided the 27 T cell receptor beta chains below, sequenced in a study of Ad26.COV2.S vaccination and SARS-CoV-2 variants. Treatment in this sample: roughly 18 received Ad26.COV2.S at low or high dose, single or two shots; about five received placebo; per-sample allocation not given. Sampling occurred on day 63 after the first vaccine or placebo injection. This table comes from immunoSEQ multiplex PCR, and its TCRdb copy is limited to in-frame clones, with some not included. Here the sample spans approximately 340,000 clones, about 85% being singletons. The sequencing here drew on peripheral blood, taken in a trial of Ad26.COV2.S vaccine versus placebo. The receptor set was obtained from a person aged 18-65 years who received the Ad26.COV2.S COVID-19 vaccine or a placebo.

This rearrangement joins TRBV6-1 to TRBJ1-1; D not resolved. The germline CDR1 and CDR2 sequences are MNHNS and SASEGT. The CDR3 covers 13 residues. The germline V and J ends were trimmed by 3 bases and 4 bases, with 9 bases remaining between them. CDR3 protein: CASSEYVLTEAFF. The DNA of the CDR3 is TGTGCCAGCAGTGAGTACGTTCTCACTGAAGCTTTCTTT.

The J gene is TRBJ2-7, the V gene TRBV4-3, with D unresolved. The CDR3 extends over 15 amino acids. Between the trimmed V and J ends, which lost 4 bases and 2 bases, there was a span of 15 bases. Germline V gene lookup returns CDR1 LGHNA and CDR2 YSLEER. CDR3 DNA sequence: TGCGCCAGCAGCCCCGGCCGCAGTTATCCCTACGAGCAGTACTTC. Translating it yields CASSPGRSYPYEQYF.

The count of this clone is one. V usage is TRBV9 and J usage is TRBJ2-1; TRBD2 aligns across 16 bases. CDR3 size: 16 residues. With V trimmed by 3 bases and J by 12 bases, 9 bases remained unmatched. Germline CDR1 and CDR2: SGDLS and YYNGEE. In nucleotides, the CDR3 is TGTGCCAGCAGCGGCGCCGGGACTAGCGGGAGGGCCCGGCAGTTCTTC. This encodes CASSGAGTSGRARQFF.

The V call is TRBV7-2, the J call TRBJ2-7, with a possible D match to TRBD2 (5 bases). With 8 bases removed from V and 2 bases from J, the gap between germline ends came to 22 bases. The germline gives CDR1 SGHTA, CDR2 FQGNSA. The CDR3 is 16 amino acids. The CDR3 sequence: CASALTPLAEAYEQYF. CDR3 coding DNA: TGTGCCAGCGCGTTGACTCCGCTAGCAGAAGCCTACGAGCAGTACTTC. The variable domain in full, completed from reference TRBV7-2 and TRBJ2-7, reads GAGVSQSPSNKVTEKGKDVELRCDPISGHTALYWYRQSLGQGLEFLIYFQGNSAPDKSGLPSDRFSAERTGGSVSTLTIQRTQQEDSAVYLCASALTPLAEAYEQYFGPGTRLTVT.

The chain combines TRBV7-2 with TRBJ2-2; 11 bases align to TRBD1. The CDR3 loop spans 15 amino acids. After removal of 1 base from V and 8 bases from J, the junction contained 3 bases not matched to a gene. From germline, CDR1 is SGHTA and CDR2 FQGNSA. The CDR3 nucleotides read TGTGCCAGCAGCTTAGGGACAGGGGGCATGGGGGAGCTGTTTTTT. It codes for CASSLGTGGMGELFF.

The CDR3 DNA follows: TGCGCCAGCAGCCCGGGACAGGGGGGATACGAGCAGTACTTC. Translated, it gives CASSPGQGGYEQYF. The chain employs TRBV4-3 and TRBJ2-7; TRBD1 aligns across 11 bases. V dropped 4 bases and J dropped 4; count of bases not matched to a gene: 3. CDR1 is LGHNA, CDR2 YSLEER, per germline. This CDR3 has 14 amino acids.

The V and J genes are TRBV9 and TRBJ2-3; D unresolved. The length of the CDR3 is 16 residues. The germline V gene encodes CDR1 SGDLS and CDR2 YYNGEE. V was pared by 1 base and J by 0 bases, with 12 bases between. The CDR3 DNA follows: TGTGCCAGCAGCGTAAATAGGAAGACTAGCACAGATACGCAGTATTTT. Protein: CASSVNRKTSTDTQYF.

The rearrangement joins TRBV7-2 to TRBJ1-2, with a tentative D call TRBD1 (5 bases). The germline gives CDR1 SGHTA, CDR2 FQGNSA. Trimming left V 0 bases short and J 8 bases short, with 16 bases between. The CDR3 totals 15 residues. The CDR3 DNA is TGTGCCAGCAGCTTAGCGTATGCAGGGCCCCGCGGCTACACCTTC. Translating it yields CASSLAYAGPRGYTF.

The V gene is TRBV10-2, the J gene TRBJ2-7; possibly TRBD1 for D (6 bases). V lost 1 base and J 7 bases, leaving 8 bases between the germline ends. Germline CDR1 and CDR2: WSHSY and SAAADI. The CDR3 contains 12 residues. This chain's CDR3 is CASSEYREEQYF. Written as DNA, the CDR3 is TGCGCCAGCAGTGAGTACAGGGAAGAGCAGTACTTC.

This chain uses TRBV19 with TRBJ2-4; D unresolved. CDR1 LNHDA and CDR2 SQIVND come from the germline V gene (reference sequence). Deletions cut 1 base from V and 10 bases from J, with 8 bases between. The CDR3 contains 12 residues. DNA of the CDR3: TGTGCCAGTAGTATAGTCAATCGAATTCAGTACTTC. This encodes CASSIVNRIQYF.

The chain employs TRBV6-2 or TRBV6-3 and TRBJ2-5, with TRBD2 identical over 7 bases. Losses at the gene ends were 4 bases for V and 9 bases for J; bases not matched to a gene: 5. The germline V gene encodes CDR1 MNHEY and CDR2 SVGEGT. The CDR3 is 12 amino acids. This CDR3 is CASSSAGRAQYF. DNA of the CDR3: TGTGCCAGCAGTTCTGCGGGGAGGGCCCAGTACTTC.

V usage is TRBV7-2 and J usage is TRBJ2-7; D uncertain. V shed 2 bases and J shed 4 bases, with 6 bases lying between them. This CDR3 has 12 residues. CDR1 and CDR2 (germline): SGHTA, FQGNSA. The CDR3 DNA is TGTGCCAGCAGCTTAACGCCGTACGAGCAGTACTTC. Protein: CASSLTPYEQYF.

This clone was recorded once. V is TRBV18 and J is TRBJ1-1, with TRBD1 matching over 11 bases. CDR1 is KGHSH and CDR2 is LQKENI in the germline V gene. Unmatched junction bases numbered 5, after V lost 6 bases and J lost 5 bases. The CDR3 has 14 residues. DNA of the CDR3: TGTGCCAGCTCTGGACAGGGGGCCGGGACTGAAGCTTTCTTT. This translates into CASSGQGAGTEAFF.

In its sample, this clone was seen a few times. This chain joins TRBV19 and TRBJ2-7; D might be TRBD2 (5 bases). The CDR3 length is 15 residues. Deletions cut 6 bases from V and 2 bases from J, with 17 bases between. Germline CDR1 is LNHDA and CDR2 is SQIVND (reference sequence). In nucleotides, the CDR3 is TGTGCCAGTAGCCTAAGCGGCCTTTTCCCCTACGAGCAGTACTTC. Translating it yields CASSLSGLFPYEQYF.

The chain joins TRBV9 to TRBJ2-7, with D hard to call. The germline gives CDR1 SGDLS, CDR2 YYNGEE. The CDR3 is 13 amino acids. The ends were cut back, 3 bases at V and 1 base at J, with 8 bases in the middle. The CDR3 coding sequence is TGTGCCAGCAGCGCCCCCGGATCCTACGAGCAGTACTTC. Translated: CASSAPGSYEQYF. The full variable domain, its missing parts supplied by reference TRBV9 and TRBJ2-7, is DSGVTQTPKHLITATGQRVTLRCSPRSGDLSVYWYQQSLDQGLQFLIQYYNGEERAKGNILERFSAQQFPDLHSELNLSSLELGDSALYFCASSAPGSYEQYFGPGTRLTVT.

V and J are TRBV27 and TRBJ2-2; no definite D call. V lost 1 base and J 7 bases, leaving 4 bases between the germline ends. The V gene's germline CDR1 is MNHEY and CDR2 SMNVEV (reference sequence). This CDR3 is 12 amino acids long. The chain's CDR3 is CASSLLYGELFF. CDR3 bases: TGTGCCAGCAGTTTATTATACGGGGAGCTGTTTTTT.

The V gene is TRBV14, the J gene TRBJ1-1; 9 bases are shared with TRBD1. Germline CDR1 and CDR2: SGHDN and FVKESK. Unmatched junction bases numbered 14, after V lost 3 bases and J lost 3 bases. This CDR3 spans 18 amino acids. This chain's CDR3 is CASSHRGLGTGKHTEAFF. CDR3 nucleotide sequence: TGTGCCAGCAGCCACAGAGGGCTCGGGACAGGGAAGCACACTGAAGCTTTCTTT.

V usage is TRBV2 and J usage is TRBJ2-1; TRBD2 agrees at 15 bases. The germline gives CDR1 SNHLY, CDR2 FYNNEI. This CDR3 has 15 residues. V trimming: 5 bases; J trimming: 8 bases; junction bases outside the gene matches: 4. The CDR3 loop reads CASSPRTSGGDEQFF. CDR3 coding DNA: TGTGCCAGCAGTCCCCGGACTAGCGGGGGGGATGAGCAGTTCTTC.

V and J are TRBV27 and TRBJ2-3; 14 positions agree with TRBD2. The CDR3 has 16 residues. Germline V gene sequence: CDR1 MNHEY, CDR2 SMNVEV (reference sequence). Trimming removed 5 bases from V and 7 bases from J; junction bases left unmatched: 8. DNA of the CDR3: TGTGCCAGCAGTCCCCCGAGGACTAGCGGGGGGAATACGCAGTATTTT. Translation: CASSPPRTSGGNTQYF.

The chain is built from TRBV5-1 and TRBJ1-1, with TRBD1 as a possible D gene (5 bases). CDR1 SGHRS and CDR2 YFSETQ come from the germline V gene. V lost 0 bases to trimming and J lost 3 bases, with 12 bases between them. This CDR3 is 15 amino acids long. CDR3 sequence reads: CASSLGAGSHTEAFF. In nucleotides, the CDR3 is TGCGCCAGCAGCTTGGGTGCAGGGTCTCACACTGAAGCTTTCTTT.

The chain joins TRBV10-2 to TRBJ1-4, with 7 bases aligning to TRBD1. CDR3 size: 16 residues. The trim removed 6 bases at V and 4 bases at J, leaving 11 bases unmatched. CDR1 is WSHSY and CDR2 is SAAADI in the germline V gene. This chain's CDR3 is CASSKDREGLNEKLFF. CDR3 nucleotides: TGCGCCAGCAGCAAAGACAGGGAAGGACTTAATGAAAAACTGTTTTTT.

This clone was observed many times. V usage is TRBV6-6 and J usage is TRBJ1-6, with 9 bases aligning to TRBD1. Germline assignment: CDR1 MNHNY and CDR2 SVGAGI (reference sequence). The CDR3 length is 15 residues. Trimming cost V 5 bases and J 7 bases; bases outside gene matches: 6. Here the CDR3 reads CASSPTGTGNSPLHF. The DNA of the CDR3 is TGTGCCAGCAGTCCCACCGGGACAGGGAATTCACCCCTCCACTTT.

This chain connects TRBV27 to TRBJ1-3, with D possibly TRBD1 on 5 matching bases. Per germline, CDR1 MNHEY and CDR2 SMNVEV (reference sequence). The CDR3 extends over 17 amino acids. The V and J ends lost 6 bases and 2 bases respectively, with 20 bases between them. The CDR3 DNA reads as TGTGCCAGCAGATCCCTATATCGCAGGGCAGCTGGAAACACCATATATTTT. This sequence encodes CASRSLYRRAAGNTIYF.

The chain couples TRBV5-1 to TRBJ2-5; no clear D. CDR1 is SGHRS and CDR2 is YFSETQ in the germline V gene. V lost 0 bases and J lost 2, with 11 bases in between. The CDR3 length is 15 residues. The chain's CDR3 is CASSLASYIQETQYF. The CDR3 nucleotides read TGCGCCAGCAGCTTGGCGTCATATATACAAGAGACCCAGTACTTC.

Only one count was recorded for this clone. The chain employs TRBV27 and TRBJ1-4; a possible D gene is TRBD1 (6 bases). Germline assignment: CDR1 MNHEY and CDR2 SMNVEV (reference sequence). The CDR3 runs 18 residues. V was cut by 5 bases and J by 0 bases, with 19 bases left in between. The CDR3 bases are TGTGCCAGCAGTCCCCTGGGCAGGGGCTCCGCAACTAATGAAAAACTGTTTTTT. It translates to CASSPLGRGSATNEKLFF.

J is TRBJ2-2 and V is TRBV7-9; tentatively, D is TRBD1 (5 bases). The CDR3 contains 15 residues. Trimming shortened V by 4 bases and J by 0 bases, and 9 bases separated the two germline ends. Germline lookup yields CDR1 SEHNR and CDR2 FQNEAQ (reference sequence). Here the CDR3 reads CASSSQVPNTGELFF. The CDR3 DNA sequence: TGTGCCAGCAGCTCACAGGTCCCGAACACCGGGGAGCTGTTTTTT.

The chain uses TRBV15 and TRBJ1-3; tentatively, D is TRBD1 (6 bases). The V and J ends lost 3 bases and 10 bases respectively, with 19 bases between them. This CDR3 is 15 amino acids long. Germline V gene lookup returns CDR1 LNHNV and CDR2 YYDKDF (reference sequence). CDR3: CATSSPGGRSQTIYF. The CDR3 nucleotides read TGTGCCACCAGCAGTCCTGGGGGGCGGTCACAGACCATATATTTT.